This entry lists 29 T cell receptor beta chains sequenced from one sample in a study of T cell therapy after organ transplantation. Antigen specificity for these receptors is unknown. Assay: immunoSEQ multiplex PCR; the TCRdb copy retains only in-frame clones and omits some. The data show about 48,000 clones, 85% to 95% seen once. The sample here was CD8+ T cells from blood, taken before autologous CMV-specific T cell therapy. These receptors came from a human patient who had received a solid organ transplant and had CMV disease.

The V and J genes are TRBV6-5 and TRBJ2-1; either TRBD1 or TRBD2 may fit D (6 bases each). The CDR3 sequence is 13 residues long. V shed 2 bases and J shed 8 bases, with 10 bases lying between them. The V gene's germline CDR1 is MNHEY and CDR2 SVGAGI. The DNA of the CDR3 is TGTGCCAGCAGTTACAGGGGGGACGATGAGCAGTTCTTC. This translates into CASSYRGDDEQFF.

This rearrangement joins TRBV4-1 to TRBJ1-5; D gene ambiguous. Germline V gene lookup returns CDR1 MGHRA and CDR2 YSYEKL. This CDR3 contains 12 residues. Trimming left V 6 bases short and J 7 bases short, with 10 bases between. CDR3 loop: CASSGGGQPQHF. For the CDR3, the DNA is TGCGCCAGCAGTGGAGGAGGCCAGCCCCAGCATTTT.

This sequence joins TRBV5-6 and TRBJ1-1, with D unresolved. The CDR3 runs 14 residues. CDR1 SGHDT and CDR2 YYEEEE come from the germline V gene. Trimming left V 4 bases short and J 3 bases short, with 13 bases between. In DNA, the CDR3 is TGTGCCAGCAGCCAAGAGGGCGGGCACACTGAAGCTTTCTTT. This gives the protein CASSQEGGHTEAFF.

The chain links TRBV27 to TRBJ1-1; TRBD1 matches at 7 bases. The CDR3 is made up of 15 amino acids. V shed 2 bases and J 1 base; nucleotides not matched to a gene: 4. Germline V gene data show CDR1 as MNHEY and CDR2 as SMNVEV (reference sequence). DNA of the CDR3: TGTGCCAGCAGTTTAGACAGGGTGGAGAACACTGAAGCTTTCTTT. It specifies CASSLDRVENTEAFF.

This sequence joins TRBV6-6 and TRBJ1-1, with TRBD1 matching 9 bases. With 7 bases clipped from V and 4 bases from J, the junction kept 7 bases outside the gene matches. This CDR3 region has 14 residues. Germline values: CDR1 MNHNY, CDR2 SVGAGI (reference sequence). CDR3 region: CASNPQGAGTEAFF. DNA of the CDR3: TGTGCCAGCAATCCACAGGGGGCTGGCACTGAAGCTTTCTTT.

The chain combines TRBV5-1 with TRBJ1-1; unclear D gene. CDR1 and CDR2 from the germline V gene are SGHRS and YFSETQ. Trimming pared 0 bases from V and 8 bases from J, leaving 8 bases between. This CDR3 spans 12 amino acids. CDR3 DNA: TGCGCCAGCAGCTTGGCAGGAGGGGAAGCTTTCTTT. Protein product: CASSLAGGEAFF.

The rearrangement joins TRBV6-5 to TRBJ1-5; TRBD1 might be the D (6 bases). Germline V gene data show CDR1 as MNHEY and CDR2 as SVGAGI. This CDR3 has 14 residues. V lost 3 bases and J lost 4, with 10 bases in between. The CDR3 DNA reads TGTGCCAGCAGTTATGGGGGGGCTAATCAGCCCCAGCATTTT. It translates to CASSYGGANQPQHF.

The chain uses TRBV30 and TRBJ1-3, with D perhaps matching TRBD1 (5 bases). V gave up 2 bases and J gave up 3 bases, with 11 bases separating them. The CDR3 is 14 residues long. Germline V gives CDR1 GTSNPN, CDR2 SVGIG (reference sequence). The CDR3 region is CAWSLQGGGNTIYF. The CDR3 nucleotides read TGTGCCTGGAGTCTTCAGGGAGGTGGAAACACCATATATTTT.

The V call is TRBV9, the J call TRBJ2-7; TRBD1 aligns across 7 bases. The CDR3 is 15 amino acids. After removal of 3 bases from V and 2 bases from J, the junction contained 8 bases not matched to a gene. In germline, CDR1 is SGDLS, CDR2 YYNGEE. CDR3 DNA: TGTGCCAGCAGCGCACAGGGGAATGGGGCCTACGAGCAGTACTTC. Protein sequence: CASSAQGNGAYEQYF.

In its sample, this clone was seen once. V usage is TRBV6-1 and J usage is TRBJ2-3, with TRBD2 identical over 11 bases. Losses at the gene ends were 3 bases for V and 5 bases for J; bases not matched to a gene: 4. The CDR3 covers 15 residues. Germline loops: CDR1 MNHNS, CDR2 SASEGT. CDR3 residues: CASSDSGGAGDTQYF. CDR3 coding DNA: TGTGCCAGCAGTGATAGCGGGGGGGCGGGAGATACGCAGTATTTT.

This chain links TRBV9 with TRBJ1-1, with TRBD1 matching 8 bases. The germline V gene has CDR1 SGDLS and CDR2 YYNGEE. J was trimmed by 3 bases and V by 2 bases; bases with no gene match: 12. This CDR3 is built from 17 residues. The CDR3 sequence: CASSVGQASGRDTEAFF. In nucleotides, the CDR3 is TGTGCCAGCAGCGTGGGACAGGCCTCCGGGAGGGACACTGAAGCTTTCTTT.

V is TRBV14 and J is TRBJ1-2, with D possibly being TRBD1 (6 bases). Trimming cost V 4 bases and J 4 bases, with 13 bases left between them. CDR3 length equals 14 residues. Germline V lookup: CDR1 SGHDN, CDR2 FVKESK. CDR3 in amino acids: CASSPPGHLYGYTF. CDR3 DNA: TGTGCCAGCAGCCCACCGGGACATCTCTATGGCTACACCTTC.

In its sample, this clone was seen once. V is TRBV7-6 and J is TRBJ1-4; D not resolved. Germline loops: CDR1 SGHVS, CDR2 FNYEAQ. The CDR3 is 14 amino acids. V lost 5 bases and J lost 4, with 11 bases in between. For the CDR3, the DNA is TGTGCCAGCAGCCCGGACGGTCTTAATGAAAAACTGTTTTTT. This translates into CASSPDGLNEKLFF.

The rearrangement links TRBV18 to TRBJ2-3; no reliable D call. The CDR3 consists of 14 residues. V lost 3 bases and J 0 bases, leaving 7 bases between the germline ends. Germline V gene data show CDR1 as KGHSH and CDR2 as LQKENI. Here the CDR3 reads CASSPATSTDTQYF. The CDR3 coding sequence is TGTGCCAGCTCACCCGCTACTAGCACAGATACGCAGTATTTT.

This clone was recorded a few times. The V gene is TRBV6-1, the J gene TRBJ2-3; 10 bases fit TRBD2. CDR1 MNHNS and CDR2 SASEGT come from the germline V gene. The V and J ends lost 9 bases and 5 bases, in that order; junction bases with no gene match: 11. This CDR3 spans 15 amino acids. CDR3 residues: CASEASSGGVDTQYF. CDR3 DNA: TGTGCCAGTGAGGCGTCTAGCGGGGGAGTAGATACGCAGTATTTT.

The genes are TRBV6-5 and TRBJ2-5; D is perhaps TRBD1 (6 bases). Trimming took 5 bases from V and 3 from J, leaving 10 bases between them. The CDR3 spans 13 residues. Looked up from germline, CDR1 is MNHEY and CDR2 is SVGAGI. The CDR3 protein is CASSETGEETQYF. CDR3 nucleotide sequence: TGTGCCAGCAGTGAGACAGGAGAAGAGACCCAGTACTTC.

The chain joins TRBV11-2 to TRBJ2-1; TRBD1 is a possible D gene (6 bases). The ends were cut back, 5 bases at V and 2 bases at J, with 13 bases in the middle. The CDR3 consists of 15 residues. Germline CDR1 reads SGHAT; CDR2 reads FQNNGV. CDR3 DNA: TGTGCCAGCAGCCAGGAGTGGGACACCTACAATGAGCAGTTCTTC. This sequence encodes CASSQEWDTYNEQFF.

The chain joins TRBV6-5 to TRBJ1-5; no clear D gene. Germline assignment: CDR1 MNHEY and CDR2 SVGAGI. The CDR3 sequence is 15 residues long. With 5 bases removed from V and 0 bases from J, the gap between germline ends came to 11 bases. CDR3 DNA sequence: TGTGCCAGCAGTACTACAGCATATAGCAATCAGCCCCAGCATTTT. It encodes CASSTTAYSNQPQHF.

CDR3 DNA: TGTGCCAGCAGCTTGGAATATGGGCCTGAAGCTTTCTTT. Translation gives CASSLEYGPEAFF. The rearrangement links TRBV5-5 to TRBJ1-1, with D hard to call. Between the trimmed V and J ends, which lost 0 bases and 6 bases, there was a span of 9 bases. Germline CDR1 reads SGHKS; CDR2 reads YYEKEE (reference sequence). The CDR3 runs 13 residues.

The chain uses TRBV28 and TRBJ2-7, with D perhaps assigned TRBD1 or TRBD2 (5 bases each). CDR3 length equals 13 residues. Trimming shortened V by 4 bases and J by 6 bases, and 13 bases separated the two germline ends. From germline, CDR1 is MDHEN and CDR2 SYDVKM. CDR3 residues: CASSSDTRGEQYF. The DNA for the CDR3 is TGTGCCAGCAGTTCGGACACCCGGGGCGAGCAGTACTTC.

The chain links TRBV15 to TRBJ1-1, with D possibly TRBD1 on 5 matching bases. With 0 bases removed from V and 8 bases from J, the gap between germline ends came to 16 bases. The CDR3 is 15 residues long. CDR1 and CDR2 (germline): LNHNV, YYDKDF (reference sequence). The CDR3 nucleotides read TGTGCCACCAGCAGAGATCAGGGTCGGGGTGAGGAAGCTTTCTTT. This gives the protein CATSRDQGRGEEAFF.

The V and J genes are TRBV5-4 and TRBJ2-7, with 7 positions matching TRBD2. Germline assignment: CDR1 SGHNT and CDR2 YYREEE (reference sequence). CDR3 size: 12 residues. V shed 9 bases and J 4 bases; nucleotides not matched to a gene: 7. CDR3 residues: CATRGGSYEQYF. CDR3 bases: TGTGCCACCCGCGGGGGAAGTTACGAGCAGTACTTC.

The chain is built from TRBV25-1 and TRBJ2-7; unclear D gene. Trimming took off 4 bases at V and 7 bases at J, with 14 bases between the two ends. CDR1 and CDR2 from the germline V gene are MGHDK and SYGVNS. The CDR3 covers 13 residues. For the CDR3, the DNA is TGTGCCAGCAGTGGTTCGTGGGGTAGTGAGCAGTACTTC. Amino acids: CASSGSWGSEQYF.

The chain has TRBV19 and TRBJ2-1, with 10 bases fitting TRBD1. Germline loops: CDR1 LNHDA, CDR2 SQIVND (reference sequence). The CDR3 is 13 amino acids. V lost 5 bases to trimming and J lost 7 bases; unmatched junction nucleotides: 2. CDR3 coding DNA: TGTGCCAGTAGTGGGGGACAGGGGAATGAGCAGTTCTTC. Protein: CASSGGQGNEQFF.

The chain employs TRBV5-1 and TRBJ2-1; either TRBD1 or TRBD2 may supply D (5 bases each). Per the germline V gene, CDR1 is SGHRS and CDR2 is YFSETQ. V was trimmed by 10 bases and J by 5 bases, leaving 13 bases between them. CDR3 length: 12 residues. The CDR3 region has the DNA TGCGCCGGCCGGGACGGTAACAATGAGCAGTTCTTC. Translation gives CAGRDGNNEQFF.

The chain recombines TRBV27 with TRBJ2-3; D not resolved. The ends were cut back, 5 bases at V and 0 bases at J, with 9 bases in the middle. CDR3 size: 14 residues. Germline CDR1 MNHEY, CDR2 SMNVEV (reference sequence). The CDR3: CASSPSGSTDTQYF. The CDR3 nucleotides read TGTGCCAGCAGTCCGTCTGGTAGCACAGATACGCAGTATTTT.

The chain recombines TRBV19 with TRBJ2-7, with D perhaps given as TRBD1 or TRBD2 (5 bases each). The CDR3 has 16 amino acids. Germline-derived CDR1 and CDR2 are LNHDA and SQIVND (reference sequence). Trimming stripped 3 bases from V and 2 bases from J, with 17 bases between. The chain's CDR3 is CASSIPGSPGPYEQYF. In DNA form, the CDR3 reads TGTGCCAGTAGTATCCCGGGGAGCCCGGGACCCTACGAGCAGTACTTC.

The chain links TRBV28 to TRBJ2-5; 7 bases agree with TRBD2. The DNA matches TRBJ2-7 better at its end, which makes the J call doubtful. The CDR3 covers 16 residues. Germline V gene sequence: CDR1 MDHEN, CDR2 SYDVKM. The CDR3 nucleotides read TGTGCCAGCAGAACCGAGTTTGCGGGACTACAGTACGAGCAGTACTTC. Translated, it gives CASRTEFAGLQYEQYF.

The rearrangement joins TRBV11-2 to TRBJ1-1; the D gene is possibly TRBD1 (6 bases). The germline V gene has CDR1 SGHAT and CDR2 FQNNGV. Trimming removed 3 bases at V and 1 base at J, with 15 bases between. This CDR3 has 16 amino acids. The CDR3 reads CASSLMGGRWNTEAFF. CDR3 DNA sequence: TGTGCCAGCAGCTTGATGGGGGGGCGATGGAACACTGAAGCTTTCTTT. The entire variable domain, with the rest obtained from reference TRBV11-2 and TRBJ1-1, is as follows: EAGVAQSPRYKIIEKRQSVAFWCNPISGHATLYWYQQILGQGPKLLIQFQNNGVVDDSQLPKDRFSAERLKGVDSTLKIQPAKLEDSAVYLCASSLMGGRWNTEAFFGQGTRLTVV.